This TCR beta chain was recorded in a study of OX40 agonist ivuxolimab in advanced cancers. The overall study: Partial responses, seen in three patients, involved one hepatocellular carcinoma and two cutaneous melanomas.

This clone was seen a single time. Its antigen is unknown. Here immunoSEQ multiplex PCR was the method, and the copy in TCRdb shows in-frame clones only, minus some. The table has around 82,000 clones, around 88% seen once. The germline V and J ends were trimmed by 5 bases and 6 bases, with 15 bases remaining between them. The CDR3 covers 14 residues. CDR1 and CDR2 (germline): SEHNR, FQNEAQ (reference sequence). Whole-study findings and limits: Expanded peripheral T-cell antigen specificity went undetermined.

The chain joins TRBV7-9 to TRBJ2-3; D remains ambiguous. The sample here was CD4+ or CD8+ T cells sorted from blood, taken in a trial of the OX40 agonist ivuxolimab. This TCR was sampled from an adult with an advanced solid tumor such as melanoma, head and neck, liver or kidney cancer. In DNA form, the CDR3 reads TGTGCCAGCAGCACAAACGGGCGGCGGGATACGCAGTATTTT. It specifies CASSTNGRRDTQYF. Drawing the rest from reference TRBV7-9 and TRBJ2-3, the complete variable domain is DTGVSQNPRHKITKRGQNVTFRCDPISEHNRLYWYRQTLGQGPEFLTYFQNEAQLEKSRLLSDRFSAERPKGSFSTLEIQRTEQGDSAMYLCASSTNGRRDTQYFGPGTRLTVL.